This T cell receptor (beta chain) comes out of a study of a mutant IDH1 vaccine in newly diagnosed glioma (dated by TCRdb to the early 2020s). In the study overall: Patients were given eight vaccinations, in weeks 1, 3, 5, 7, 11, 15, 19 and 23, which matched visits V03 through V10. In the chemotherapy-containing groups, vaccination started alongside temozolomide cycles, whereas in patients who had radiotherapy alone it started 4-6 weeks after radiotherapy. The roughly 30 treated patients were around 62% male and around 40% female, with a mean age of roughly 40 years. Prior to enrollment, patients had been given standard therapy consisting of radiotherapy alone, temozolomide alone, or radiochemotherapy with temozolomide, with the combination given to most patients. Peripheral blood was collected at six visits: V03 (baseline), V05, V07, V10, V12 and V13. Longitudinal TCRB deep sequencing was performed for around 23 treated patients wherever samples were available for exploratory analyses. The investigation overall reported the following: Across multiple MHC alleles, vaccine-induced immune responses were seen in nearly 95% of patients. Availability determined which PBMC samples were chosen for TCRB deep sequencing. According to the authors, sample limitations meant that analyses of patient blood samples could not be reproduced. Pseudoprogression seemed to be unrelated to changes in the top peripheral T cell clonotypes found by TCRB sequencing.

From a lookup of the germline V gene (reference sequence), CDR1 and CDR2 are LNHNV and YYDKDF. Compared with germline, V lacks 0 bases and J lacks 0 bases; bases without a gene match: 7. Measured from the cysteine to the phenylalanine, the CDR3 is 18 residues long. Only the CDR3 region is kept as DNA, spanning 54 bases read in frame from base 1. Library creation used the immunoSEQ multiplex PCR assay. Rearranged TCR beta chain sequences were amplified with the hsTCRB Kit following the manufacturer's protocol. Sequencing of TCRB libraries was carried out on an Illumina MiSeq. The original pipeline was this. Demultiplexing, trimming and gene mapping were performed with the kit vendor's proprietary platform. TCRdb stores this immuneACCESS table with in-frame sequences only. Part of the clones is absent; in the studies checked, under half of the shortfall reflects unresolved V genes, and no reason is known for the rest. V, J and clone size derive from that table, while D and trimming were established from the DNA sequence. The sample data list 45,000 to 60,000 clones, and more than 85% of these were observed just once. Of the sample, 2.4% falls within the top ten clones.

To note about this clone: Its antigen remains undetermined. Base qualities are not at hand, and no much larger clone is one base apart.

Sample time point, as interpreted from the label and publication: week 11, during vaccination. A 20-mer mutant IDH1 peptide at 300 micrograms in Montanide made up each vaccine dose, which was injected subcutaneously together with topical imiquimod. Donors had newly diagnosed WHO grade 3 or 4 IDH1-mutant astrocytomas with loss of nuclear ATRX. The samples were drawn from NOA16, a multicentre, single-arm, open-label phase I trial in Germany that tested a mutant IDH1 peptide vaccine in humans for the first time. Genomic DNA for TCRB sequencing was extracted from EDTA blood using the DNeasy Blood and Tissue Kit.

Recombination connected TRBV15 to TRBJ2-4, and 8 junctional nucleotides match TRBD1. Source: PBMCs, taken from a glioma patient whose treatment included an IDH1 peptide vaccine. The TCR comes from a man aged 50 to 59 with glioma. The bases read TGTGCCACCAGCAGAGATCGAAGGACAGGGACAGCCAAAAACATTCAGTACTTC. The translation is CATSRDRRTGTAKNIQYF.